This T cell receptor (beta chain) appears in the sequencing data of a study of T-cell memory formation after mild COVID-19. 5'RACE with constant-segment primers built TCRalpha and TCRbeta cDNA libraries with UMIs. TCRdb independently ran MiXCR on the 5' RACE reads; one entry per CDR3 protein. The sample lists about 600,000 distinct CDR3 sequences, less than 25% occurring once. Of note for this clonotype: Antigen unknown.

Study findings and constraints: Day 15 to 85 contractors were CD4/CD8 balanced; later expanders leaned CD4+.

The clonotype was recovered from an adult woman who had mild COVID-19 (a few samples of this study predate the infection). Cell type and time point are not known. The sequenced sample was PBMCs or a T cell subset sorted from them (not recorded which).

The CDR3: CASSTGTGGIYYTDTQYF. CDR3 DNA: TGTGCCAGTAGTACAGGGACAGGTGGAATTTACTACACAGATACGCAGTATTTT. The chain links TRBV19 to TRBJ2-3, with TRBD1 matching over 8 bases. The CDR3 length is 18 residues. The V segment lost 4 bases and the J segment 2 bases; nucleotides outside the gene matches: 14. Germline V CDR1 and CDR2: LNHDA, SQIVND (reference sequence). The full variable domain, with the rest looked up from reference TRBV19 and TRBJ2-3, is DGGITQSPKYLFRKEGQNVTLSCEQNLNHDAMYWYRQDPGQGLRLIYYSQIVNDFQKGDIAEGYSVSREKKESFPLTVTSAQKNPTAFYLCASSTGTGGIYYTDTQYFGPGTRLTVL.